This T cell receptor (beta chain) was observed in a study of technical replicates of blood from a handful of donors. Repertoires were generated with immunoSEQ multiplex PCR, while TCRdb's copy carries only in-frame clones and drops some. This table holds 75,000 to 90,000 clones, 93% found once. The CDR3 runs 15 residues. Germline lookup yields CDR1 MGHRA and CDR2 YSYEKL. V dropped 3 bases and J dropped 5 bases, with 16 bases sitting between them. The sequencing sample was made of T cells isolated from PBMCs. The source is a human donor in good health. V usage is TRBV4-1 and J usage is TRBJ1-1, with a tentative D call TRBD1 (5 bases). As DNA, the CDR3 is TGCGCCAGCAGCCAGACGACAGTCGATGGGACTGAAGCTTTCTTT. It specifies CASSQTTVDGTEAFF.